This entry describes one T cell receptor beta chain. RNA transcripts yielded amplified TCR beta CDR3 regions. After a first-round RT-PCR with HTBI primers, a second-round multiplex PCR was run. TCRdb used MiXCR to reprocess the multiplex PCR reads, holding one entry per CDR3 protein. This table holds around 40,000 distinct CDR3 sequences, approximately 52% found once. The sample belongs to a study of Graves' ophthalmopathy and Graves' hyperthyroidism. The CDR3 spans 17 residues. The V end lost 3 bases, the J end lost 7 bases, and 19 bases lay between the germline ends. Germline assignment: CDR1 WNHNN and CDR2 SYGVQD (reference sequence).

This clonotype was sampled from an adult man with Graves' ophthalmopathy. This chain links TRBV10-1 with TRBJ1-6; possible D gene TRBD1, 5 bases. The sequencing sample was made of peripheral blood. The CDR3 loop is CASSDGGSAGLNSPLHF. CDR3 bases: TGCGCCAGCAGTGATGGGGGTTCTGCAGGCTTAAATTCACCCCTCCACTTT.